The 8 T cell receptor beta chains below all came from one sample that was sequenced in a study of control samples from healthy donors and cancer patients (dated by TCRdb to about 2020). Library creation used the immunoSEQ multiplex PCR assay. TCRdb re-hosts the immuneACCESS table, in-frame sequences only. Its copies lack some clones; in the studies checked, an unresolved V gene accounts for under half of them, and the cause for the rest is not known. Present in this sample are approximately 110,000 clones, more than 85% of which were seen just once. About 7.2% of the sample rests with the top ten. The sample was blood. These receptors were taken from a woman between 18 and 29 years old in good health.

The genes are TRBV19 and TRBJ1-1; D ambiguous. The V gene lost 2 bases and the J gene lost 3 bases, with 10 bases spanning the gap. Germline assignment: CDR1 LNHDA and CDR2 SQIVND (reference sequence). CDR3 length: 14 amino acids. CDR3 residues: CASSILGRHTEAFF. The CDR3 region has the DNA TGTGCCAGTAGTATATTGGGCAGGCACACTGAAGCTTTCTTT.

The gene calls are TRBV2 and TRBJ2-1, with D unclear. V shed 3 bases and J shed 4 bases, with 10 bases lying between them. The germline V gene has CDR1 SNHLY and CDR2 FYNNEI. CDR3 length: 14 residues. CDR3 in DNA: TGTGCCAGCAGTGAGGGCTACACATACAATGAGCAGTTCTTC. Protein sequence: CASSEGYTYNEQFF.

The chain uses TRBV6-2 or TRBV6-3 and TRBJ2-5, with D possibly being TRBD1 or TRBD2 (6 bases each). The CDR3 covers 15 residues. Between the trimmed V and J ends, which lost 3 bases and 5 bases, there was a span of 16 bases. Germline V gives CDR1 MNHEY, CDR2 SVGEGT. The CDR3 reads CASSYTQGRLETQYF. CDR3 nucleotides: TGTGCCAGCAGTTATACCCAGGGGAGGCTCGAGACCCAGTACTTC.

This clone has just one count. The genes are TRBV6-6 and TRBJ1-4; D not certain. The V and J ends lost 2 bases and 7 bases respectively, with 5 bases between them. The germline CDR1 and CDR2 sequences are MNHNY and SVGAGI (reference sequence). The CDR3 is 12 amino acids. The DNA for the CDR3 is TGTGCCAGCAGTTACCCAGCTGAAAAACTGTTTTTT. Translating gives CASSYPAEKLFF.

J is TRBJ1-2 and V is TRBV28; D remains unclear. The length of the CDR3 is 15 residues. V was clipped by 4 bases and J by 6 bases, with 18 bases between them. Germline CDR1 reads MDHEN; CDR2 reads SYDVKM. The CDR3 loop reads CASSSLWEGRDGYTF. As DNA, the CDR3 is TGTGCCAGCAGTTCCCTTTGGGAAGGGCGTGATGGCTACACCTTC.

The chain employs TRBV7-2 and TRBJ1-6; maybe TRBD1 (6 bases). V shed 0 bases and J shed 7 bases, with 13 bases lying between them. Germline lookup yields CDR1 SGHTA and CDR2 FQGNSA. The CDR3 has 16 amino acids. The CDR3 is CASSLASRGRNSPLHF. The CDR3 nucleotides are TGTGCCAGCAGCTTAGCCTCCAGGGGCCGAAATTCACCCCTCCACTTT.

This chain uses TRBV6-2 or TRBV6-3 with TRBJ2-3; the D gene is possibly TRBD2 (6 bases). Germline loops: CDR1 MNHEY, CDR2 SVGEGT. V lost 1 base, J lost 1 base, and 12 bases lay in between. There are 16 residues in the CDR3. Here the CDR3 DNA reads TGTGCCAGCAGTTACTTGGGCGGGACCCGCACAGATACGCAGTATTTT. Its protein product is CASSYLGGTRTDTQYF.

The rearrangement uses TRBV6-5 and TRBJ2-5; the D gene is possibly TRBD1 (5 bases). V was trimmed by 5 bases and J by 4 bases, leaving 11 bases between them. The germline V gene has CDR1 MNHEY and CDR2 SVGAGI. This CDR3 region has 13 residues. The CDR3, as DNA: TGTGCCAGCAGTCCGACAGTAATAGAGACCCAGTACTTC. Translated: CASSPTVIETQYF.